This TCR beta chain was captured in a study of blood T cell repertoires in COVID-19. Across the whole study: Sources were T cells, B-cell-depleted T cells, or PBMCs; the material itself was cDNA or gDNA.

Here immunoSEQ multiplex PCR was the method, and the copy in TCRdb shows in-frame clones only, minus some. The profile covers roughly 61,000 clones, with about 91% appearing a single time and around 2.3% taken by the ten largest. The TCR originated in a man between 60 and 75 years old with acute or convalescent COVID-19. Sequenced material: peripheral blood.

As DNA, the CDR3 is TGTGCCAGCAGTCATCCAACAGGGGGCGGGAACACTGAAGCTTTCTTT. Translated: CASSHPTGGGNTEAFF. This chain links TRBV28 with TRBJ1-1, with 9 bases matching TRBD1. V lost 5 bases and J lost 1; bases outside the gene matches: 8. Germline CDR1 reads MDHEN; CDR2 reads SYDVKM. The CDR3 runs to 16 residues.